Below are 11 T cell receptor beta chains sequenced from a single sample in a study of regulatory T cells in long-lasting Graves disease. Stated time point: newly diagnosed GD, antithyroid drugs for less than 3 months. RNA from PBMCs was the source of the TCR library. The authors built TCR beta libraries using iRepertoire HTBI primers and Arm-PCR of CDR3 regions. TCRdb redid the calling of the multiplex PCR reads with MiXCR, one entry per CDR3 protein. Of hundreds of thousands of distinct CDR3 sequences listed, about 15% were seen once; the top ten hold approximately 12%. This sample also appeared in a second study, on T cells in Graves' hyperthyroidism and ophthalmopathy.

Sequencing was performed on peripheral blood mononuclear cells (PBMCs), taken at new diagnosis, from a patient treated with antithyroid drugs. These receptor sequences come from a man younger than 30 with Graves disease.

The genes are TRBV2 and TRBJ2-7; D unresolved. Germline V lookup: CDR1 SNHLY, CDR2 FYNNEI. The CDR3 sequence is 12 residues long. V dropped 6 bases and J dropped 2 bases, with 8 bases sitting between them. The CDR3 DNA reads as TGTGCCAGCAGGACCTTCCCCTACGAGCAGTACTTC. It yields the protein CASRTFPYEQYF.

This clonotype came up many times. This chain links TRBV20-1 with TRBJ2-5; tentatively, D is TRBD1 (5 bases). V lost 3 bases, J lost 5 bases, and 10 bases lay in between. The CDR3 is 12 residues long. Germline loops: CDR1 DFQATT, CDR2 SNEGSKA (reference sequence). This chain's CDR3 is CSASQGSETQYF. For the CDR3, the DNA is TGCAGTGCTAGTCAGGGTTCGGAGACCCAGTACTTC.

This clonotype has a count of ten or more. The J gene is TRBJ1-2, the V gene TRBV2; 7 bases match TRBD1. Germline values: CDR1 SNHLY, CDR2 FYNNEI. Trimming cost V 8 bases and J 1 base; bases outside gene matches: 7. The CDR3 sequence is 14 residues long. The CDR3 coding sequence is TGTGCCAGCTCGGACAGGCGTGGTAACTATGGCTACACCTTC. Translating gives CASSDRRGNYGYTF.

This clonotype showed up many times. DNA for the CDR3: TGTGCCAGCAGCTTAAGCCAGGGGAACACTGAAGCTTTCTTT. The encoded protein is CASSLSQGNTEAFF. The chain is built from TRBV11-2 and TRBJ1-1, with D possibly TRBD1 on 5 matching bases. This CDR3 region has 14 residues. Germline CDR1 is SGHAT and CDR2 is FQNNGV. V gave up 2 bases and J gave up 1 base, with 8 bases separating them.

This clonotype was counted between two and nine times. The V call is TRBV20-1, the J call TRBJ2-3; 10 bases agree with TRBD1. The CDR3 extends over 16 amino acids. V was clipped by 5 bases and J by 4 bases; unmatched bases: 12. The V gene's germline CDR1 is DFQATT and CDR2 SNEGSKA (reference sequence). DNA of the CDR3: TGCAGTGCTCTAGGCTCGGACAGGGGGAATTCAGATACGCAGTATTTT. It yields the protein CSALGSDRGNSDTQYF.

The CDR3 sequence is CASSLGTGGLTEAFF. The CDR3 bases are TGTGCCAGCAGCTTAGGGACAGGGGGCCTCACTGAAGCTTTCTTT. This chain links TRBV7-6 with TRBJ1-1, with 11 bases matching TRBD1. Losses at the gene ends were 1 base for V and 4 bases for J; bases not matched to a gene: 2. In germline, CDR1 is SGHVS, CDR2 FNYEAQ. The CDR3 extends over 15 amino acids.

This clonotype was seen many times. CDR3 sequence (DNA): TGTGCCTGGTCCCTCTCAGAAGAAGCTTTCTTT. Amino acids: CAWSLSEEAFF. The chain links TRBV30 to TRBJ1-1; no clear D gene. CDR1 is GTSNPN and CDR2 is SVGIG in the germline V gene (reference sequence). The CDR3 covers 11 residues. V lost 5 bases, J lost 8 bases, and 12 bases lay in between.

The rearrangement uses TRBV5-4 and TRBJ2-7, with 8 bases that match TRBD1. Germline CDR1 and CDR2: SGHNT and YYREEE (reference sequence). V was pared by 0 bases and J by 5 bases, with 4 bases of the junction left unmatched. The CDR3 covers 14 residues. This CDR3 is CASSLVDRGNEQYF. The DNA of the CDR3 is TGTGCCAGCAGCTTGGTTGACAGGGGTAACGAGCAGTACTTC. Full variable domain (outside the CDR3, taken from reference TRBV5-4 and TRBJ2-7): ETGVTQSPTHLIKTRGQQVTLRCSSQSGHNTVSWYQQALGQGPQFIFQYYREEENGRGNFPPRFSGLQFPNYSSELNVNALELDDSALYLCASSLVDRGNEQYFGPGTRLTVT.

This chain links TRBV19 with TRBJ1-1, with a tentative D call TRBD1 (5 bases). Germline CDR1 is LNHDA and CDR2 is SQIVND (reference sequence). The germline V and J ends were trimmed by 0 bases and 6 bases, with 8 bases remaining between them. There are 13 residues in the CDR3. The CDR3 DNA is TGTGCCAGTAGTATAGACAGGGACGCTGAAGCTTTCTTT. This codes for CASSIDRDAEAFF.

This clonotype occurred many times. V usage is TRBV12-3 or TRBV12-4 and J usage is TRBJ2-3; 7 bases are a match to TRBD1. The CDR3 spans 16 residues. The junction had 10 bases not matched to a gene; V was cut back by 5 bases and J by 2 bases. The CDR3 is CASSIRQGANTDTQYF. CDR3 nucleotide sequence: TGTGCCAGCAGTATCCGACAGGGAGCAAACACAGATACGCAGTATTTT.

CDR3 loop: CATSTSGRIYNEQFF. For the CDR3, the DNA is TGTGCCACCTCGACTAGCGGGAGGATATACAATGAGCAGTTCTTC. This chain connects TRBV7-2 to TRBJ2-1, with 13 bases lining up with TRBD2. The ends lost 10 bases at V and 4 bases at J; junction bases unmatched: 7. This CDR3 region has 15 residues. Germline CDR1 SGHTA, CDR2 FQGNSA.